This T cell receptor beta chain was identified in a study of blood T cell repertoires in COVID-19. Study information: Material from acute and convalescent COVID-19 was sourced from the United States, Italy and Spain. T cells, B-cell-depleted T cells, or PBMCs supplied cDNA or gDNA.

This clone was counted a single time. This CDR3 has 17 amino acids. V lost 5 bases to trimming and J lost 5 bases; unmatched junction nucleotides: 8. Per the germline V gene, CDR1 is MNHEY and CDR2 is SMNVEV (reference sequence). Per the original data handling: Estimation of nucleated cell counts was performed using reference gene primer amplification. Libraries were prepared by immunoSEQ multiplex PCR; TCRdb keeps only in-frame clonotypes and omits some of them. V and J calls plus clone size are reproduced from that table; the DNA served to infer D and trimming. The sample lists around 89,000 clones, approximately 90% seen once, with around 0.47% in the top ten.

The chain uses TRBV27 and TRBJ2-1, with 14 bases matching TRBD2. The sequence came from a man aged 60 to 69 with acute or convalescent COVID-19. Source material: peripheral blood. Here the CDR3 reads CASSPMWGLAGDNEQFF. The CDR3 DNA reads TGTGCCAGCAGTCCTATGTGGGGACTAGCGGGAGACAATGAGCAGTTCTTC.